The 24 T cell receptor beta chains given below trace back to one sample, sequenced in a study of control samples from healthy donors and cancer patients. Assay used: immunoSEQ multiplex PCR; TCRdb lists only in-frame clones, some missing. Among 60,000 to 70,000 clones listed, approximately 85% were seen once. Sequencing was done on a sample of blood. The receptors stem from a middle-aged man in good health.

CDR3 loop: CASSRSALSGNTIYF. CDR3 in DNA: TGTGCCAGCAGCCGGTCTGCTCTATCTGGAAACACCATATATTTT. The chain is built from TRBV6-6 and TRBJ1-3; D unresolved. This CDR3 is 15 amino acids long. In germline, CDR1 is MNHNY, CDR2 SVGAGI (reference sequence). V was shortened by 6 bases and J by 1 base, with 13 bases between the two germline ends.

The V gene is TRBV5-1, the J gene TRBJ2-2; TRBD1 might be the D (5 bases). CDR1 and CDR2 (germline): SGHRS, YFSETQ. The V gene lost 4 bases and the J gene lost 0 bases, with 13 bases spanning the gap. The CDR3 covers 16 residues. DNA of the CDR3: TGCGCCAGCAGCCCGCCAGGGCAGACGAACACCGGGGAGCTGTTTTTT. It codes for CASSPPGQTNTGELFF.

V gene TRBV11-3 combines with J gene TRBJ1-6; TRBD1 matches 9 bases. Germline CDR1 reads SGHNT; CDR2 reads YENEEA. The CDR3 length is 17 residues. V lost 4 bases to trimming and J lost 7 bases; unmatched junction nucleotides: 11. CDR3 bases: TGTGCCAGCAGCTCGGACAGGGGCTGGAGTGGGAATTCACCCCTCCACTTT. Amino acid sequence: CASSSDRGWSGNSPLHF. The full variable domain, with the rest looked up from reference TRBV11-3 and TRBJ1-6, is EAGVVQSPRYKIIEKKQPVAFWCNPISGHNTLYWYLQNLGQGPELLIRYENEEAVDDSQLPKDRFSAERLKGVDSTLKIQPAELGDSAVYLCASSSDRGWSGNSPLHFGNGTRLTVT.

The CDR3 bases are TGTGCCAGCTCACAGAGTCTGAGCACAGATACGCAGTATTTT. Amino acids: CASSQSLSTDTQYF. The chain recombines TRBV18 with TRBJ2-3, with unresolved D. This CDR3 is built from 14 residues. CDR1 KGHSH and CDR2 LQKENI come from the germline V gene. V lost 4 bases to trimming and J lost 0 bases, with 8 bases between them.

The chain joins TRBV6-2 or TRBV6-3 to TRBJ1-2; D gene unclear. Per germline, CDR1 MNHEY and CDR2 SVGEGT. V lost 5 bases and J 8 bases, leaving 21 bases between the germline ends. This CDR3 has 15 amino acids. The CDR3 here is CASSAPGWGKRGYTF. CDR3 DNA sequence: TGTGCCAGCAGTGCCCCCGGGTGGGGAAAACGCGGCTACACCTTC.

The chain employs TRBV13 and TRBJ1-4, with TRBD1 identical over 8 bases. This CDR3 is built from 15 residues. Germline assignment: CDR1 PRHDT and CDR2 FYEKMQ (reference sequence). V shed 5 bases, J shed 4 bases, and the junction held 6 bases outside the gene matches. The CDR3 nucleotides are TGTGCCAGCAGCCTCGGACAGGGAATTAATGAAAAACTGTTTTTT. This sequence encodes CASSLGQGINEKLFF. Complete variable domain (other parts from reference TRBV13 and TRBJ1-4): AAGVIQSPRHLIKEKRETATLKCYPIPRHDTVYWYQQGPGQDPQFLISFYEKMQSDKGSIPDRFSAQQFSDYHSELNMSSLELGDSALYFCASSLGQGINEKLFFGSGTQLSVL.

This chain links TRBV2 with TRBJ1-5; 10 nucleotides agree with TRBD1. The CDR3 runs 15 residues. The V segment lost 4 bases and the J segment 2 bases; nucleotides outside the gene matches: 2. CDR1 SNHLY and CDR2 FYNNEI come from the germline V gene. In DNA form, the CDR3 reads TGTGCCAGCAGTGGACAGGGGGCGGGCAATCAGCCCCAGCATTTT. Amino acids: CASSGQGAGNQPQHF.

The chain has TRBV11-2 and TRBJ1-1; 9 bases agree with TRBD1. CDR3 size: 13 residues. After removal of 8 bases from V and 1 base from J, the junction contained 2 bases not matched to a gene. The germline gives CDR1 SGHAT, CDR2 FQNNGV. For the CDR3, the DNA is TGTGCCAGCGGACAGGGGAGGAACACTGAAGCTTTCTTT. Translating gives CASGQGRNTEAFF.

V gene TRBV6-4 combines with J gene TRBJ2-2; 11 nucleotides line up with TRBD1. The germline V gene encodes CDR1 MRHNA and CDR2 SNTAGT. V trimming: 7 bases; J trimming: 7 bases; junction bases outside the gene matches: 8. This CDR3 comprises 15 residues. This chain's CDR3 is CASKPGQGDFGELFF. The CDR3 DNA sequence: TGTGCCAGCAAACCGGGACAGGGGGATTTCGGGGAGCTGTTTTTT.

This chain joins TRBV18 and TRBJ1-1, with a tentative D call TRBD1 (5 bases). Germline values: CDR1 KGHSH, CDR2 LQKENI. The CDR3 is 14 residues long. V lost 2 bases and J lost 2, with 9 bases in between. The CDR3 DNA reads TGTGCCAGCTCACCATTTCAGGGAAACACTGAAGCTTTCTTT. Translation gives CASSPFQGNTEAFF. Full variable domain (missing parts from reference TRBV18 and TRBJ1-1): NAGVMQNPRHLVRRRGQEARLRCSPMKGHSHVYWYRQLPEEGLKFMVYLQKENIIDESGMPKERFSAEFPKEGPSILRIQQVVRGDSAAYFCASSPFQGNTEAFFGQGTRLTVV.

The gene calls are TRBV18 and TRBJ1-6; 9 nucleotides match TRBD1. Germline CDR1 is KGHSH and CDR2 is LQKENI. With V trimmed by 4 bases and J by 3 bases, 4 bases remained unmatched. CDR3 size: 16 residues. For the CDR3, the DNA is TGTGCCAGCTCACATTCGACAGGGGGCTATAATTCACCCCTCCACTTT. It is translated as CASSHSTGGYNSPLHF.

J is TRBJ1-1 and V is TRBV30; maybe TRBD1 (6 bases). The CDR3 consists of 14 residues. The V gene's germline CDR1 is GTSNPN and CDR2 SVGIG (reference sequence). V was trimmed by 3 bases and J by 0 bases, leaving 11 bases between them. This CDR3 is CAWSRDNVNTEAFF. For the CDR3, the DNA is TGTGCCTGGAGCCGGGACAATGTGAACACTGAAGCTTTCTTT. Using reference TRBV30 and TRBJ1-1 for the parts outside the CDR3, the full variable domain is SQTIHQWPATLVQPVGSPLSLECTVEGTSNPNLYWYRQAAGRGLQLLFYSVGIGQISSEVPQNLSASRPQDRQFILSSKKLLLSDSGFYLCAWSRDNVNTEAFFGQGTRLTVV.

The rearrangement joins TRBV19 to TRBJ1-2; D gene unclear. Deletions cut 0 bases from V and 0 bases from J, with 11 bases between. Germline V gives CDR1 LNHDA, CDR2 SQIVND (reference sequence). CDR3 length: 16 residues. The DNA for the CDR3 is TGTGCCAGTAGTATAGATTCGGGCCGATCTAACTATGGCTACACCTTC. Its translation: CASSIDSGRSNYGYTF.

This chain joins TRBV30 and TRBJ2-2; D not certain. Deletions cut 3 bases from V and 0 bases from J, with 8 bases between. Germline assignment: CDR1 GTSNPN and CDR2 SVGIG (reference sequence). The CDR3 consists of 14 residues. The CDR3 DNA reads as TGTGCCTGGAGATGGCGTACGAACACCGGGGAGCTGTTTTTT. Translating gives CAWRWRTNTGELFF.

This chain joins TRBV6-6 and TRBJ1-4, with 7 nucleotides matching TRBD1. Trimming removed 5 bases from V and 7 bases from J; junction bases left unmatched: 13. The V gene's germline CDR1 is MNHNY and CDR2 SVGAGI (reference sequence). This CDR3 contains 16 residues. The CDR3 DNA is TGTGCCAGCAGTCGACAGGGAGGACACCCCATTGAAAAACTGTTTTTT. Its protein product is CASSRQGGHPIEKLFF.

This clone has a single count. The chain has TRBV4-3 and TRBJ2-7, with D perhaps matching TRBD1 or TRBD2 (5 bases each). The V gene's germline CDR1 is LGHNA and CDR2 YSLEER. With 1 base removed from V and 3 bases from J, the gap between germline ends came to 13 bases. The CDR3 length is 15 residues. CDR3 in DNA: TGCGCCAGCAGCCAAGGGAGTGGGACCGGCTACGAGCAGTACTTC. The encoded protein is CASSQGSGTGYEQYF.

The V gene is TRBV6-5, the J gene TRBJ2-1; the match to TRBD1 covers 8 bases. Germline values: CDR1 MNHEY, CDR2 SVGAGI. This CDR3 is built from 15 residues. V lost 6 bases, J lost 4 bases, and 8 bases stayed unmatched. The CDR3 spells CASRETGAVYNEQFF. The CDR3 DNA reads TGTGCCAGCAGAGAGACAGGGGCGGTTTACAATGAGCAGTTCTTC.

This clone was detected once. The rearrangement joins TRBV27 to TRBJ1-2, with D possibly TRBD1 on 5 matching bases. The CDR3 spans 15 residues. Looked up from germline, CDR1 is MNHEY and CDR2 is SMNVEV (reference sequence). The V and J ends lost 2 bases and 4 bases respectively, with 14 bases between them. The CDR3 DNA is TGTGCCAGCAGTTTAATGCAGGGATATGGCTATGGCTACACCTTC. This encodes CASSLMQGYGYGYTF.

The chain combines TRBV7-3 with TRBJ1-1, with 7 bases lining up with TRBD1. Per germline, CDR1 SGHTA and CDR2 FQGTGA. J gave up 2 bases and V 2 bases, and 8 bases lay outside the gene matches. The CDR3 length is 16 residues. The DNA for the CDR3 is TGTGCCAGCAGCTTATCCCCAGCAGGGGGAAACACTGAAGCTTTCTTT. This sequence encodes CASSLSPAGGNTEAFF.

CDR3 loop: CSAGKSTGLEQYF. The CDR3 DNA is TGCAGCGCCGGCAAATCGACAGGGCTCGAGCAGTACTTC. The chain joins TRBV29-1 to TRBJ2-7, with 7 bases fitting TRBD1. In germline, CDR1 is SQVTM, CDR2 ANQGSEA. CDR3 length: 13 residues. V lost 7 bases, J lost 6 bases, and 12 bases stayed unmatched.

V gene TRBV20-1 combines with J gene TRBJ1-2; D not certain. From germline, CDR1 is DFQATT and CDR2 SNEGSKA (reference sequence). The CDR3 covers 10 residues. V lost 7 bases and J 8 bases, leaving 11 bases between the germline ends. The CDR3 spells CSDQTEGYTF. The CDR3 DNA sequence: TGCAGTGACCAGACTGAGGGCTACACCTTC.

The chain recombines TRBV7-2 with TRBJ1-3; D unresolved. Trimming left V 5 bases short and J 3 bases short, with 8 bases between. Germline assignment: CDR1 SGHTA and CDR2 FQGNSA. The CDR3 runs to 13 residues. The CDR3 DNA reads as TGTGCCAGCAGCACCCCTCGTGGAAACACCATATATTTT. Translation gives CASSTPRGNTIYF.

The genes are TRBV5-1 and TRBJ2-5; D uncertain. Germline assignment: CDR1 SGHRS and CDR2 YFSETQ. V lost 3 bases and J 1 base, leaving 13 bases between the germline ends. This CDR3 region has 15 residues. CDR3 bases: TGCGCCAGCAGCTACCTATCCACAAGCCAAGAGACCCAGTACTTC. Translating gives CASSYLSTSQETQYF.

The CDR3 spells CASSLDGQGAGNTIYF. CDR3 DNA sequence: TGCGCCAGCAGCTTGGATGGACAGGGAGCTGGAAACACCATATATTTT. The V call is TRBV5-1, the J call TRBJ1-3; 8 bases are shared with TRBD1. The trim removed 0 bases at V and 2 bases at J, leaving 4 bases unmatched. CDR1 is SGHRS, CDR2 YFSETQ, per germline. There are 16 residues in the CDR3.